This T cell receptor beta chain was captured in a study of cytomegalovirus exposure and HLA in healthy donors. Overall study: A prior study identified approximately 120 million unique TCR beta sequences from about 200 million T cells.

Those who donated were healthy bone marrow donors. Use of 60 Vbeta and 13 Jbeta primers characterized the PCR. Assay: immunoSEQ multiplex PCR; the TCRdb copy retains only in-frame clones and omits some. The repertoire has 200,000 to 250,000 clones, over 65% of them found once; the top ten carry approximately 0.6%. The germline V gene encodes CDR1 SQVTM and CDR2 ANQGSEA. Trimming removed 5 bases from V and 4 bases from J; junction bases left unmatched: 12. The CDR3 loop spans 15 amino acids. Sequencing was done on a sample of PBMCs. This chain uses TRBV29-1 with TRBJ2-3, with 7 positions matching TRBD1. The sequence was collected from a man aged 18 to 30 in good health and CMV-seronegative. CDR3 in amino acids: CSVPPTGPGSDTQYF. In DNA form, the CDR3 reads TGCAGCGTTCCCCCGACAGGGCCTGGGTCAGATACGCAGTATTTT.